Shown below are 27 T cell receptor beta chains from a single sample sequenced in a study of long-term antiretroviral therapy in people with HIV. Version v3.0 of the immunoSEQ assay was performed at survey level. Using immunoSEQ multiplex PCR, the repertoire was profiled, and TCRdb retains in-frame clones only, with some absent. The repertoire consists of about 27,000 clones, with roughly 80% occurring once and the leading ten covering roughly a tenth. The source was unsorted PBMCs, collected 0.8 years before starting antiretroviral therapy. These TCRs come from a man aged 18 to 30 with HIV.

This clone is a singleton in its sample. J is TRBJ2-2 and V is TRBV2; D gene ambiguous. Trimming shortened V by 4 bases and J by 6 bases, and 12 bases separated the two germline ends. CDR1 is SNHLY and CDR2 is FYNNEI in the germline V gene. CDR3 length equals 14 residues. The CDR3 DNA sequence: TGTGCCAGCAGTGGGCTTCCTAGTGCCGGGGAGCTGTTTTTT. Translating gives CASSGLPSAGELFF.

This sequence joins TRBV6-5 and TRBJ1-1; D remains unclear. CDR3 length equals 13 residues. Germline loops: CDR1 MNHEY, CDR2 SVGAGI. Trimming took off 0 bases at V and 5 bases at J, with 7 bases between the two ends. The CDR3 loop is CASSYSPGTEAFF. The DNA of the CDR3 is TGTGCCAGCAGTTACTCGCCCGGTACTGAAGCTTTCTTT.

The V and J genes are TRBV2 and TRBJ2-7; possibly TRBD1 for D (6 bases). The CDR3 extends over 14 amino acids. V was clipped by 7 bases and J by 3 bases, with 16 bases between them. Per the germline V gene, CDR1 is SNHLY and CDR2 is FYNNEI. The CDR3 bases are TGTGCCAGCAAGGTCGGGACACAGAACTACGAGCAGTACTTC. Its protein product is CASKVGTQNYEQYF.

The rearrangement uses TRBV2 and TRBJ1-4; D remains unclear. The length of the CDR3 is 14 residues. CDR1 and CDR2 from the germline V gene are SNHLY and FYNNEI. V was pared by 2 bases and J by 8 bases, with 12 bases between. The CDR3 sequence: CASSEYIVGEKLFF. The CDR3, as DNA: TGTGCCAGCAGTGAATACATCGTGGGAGAAAAACTGTTTTTT. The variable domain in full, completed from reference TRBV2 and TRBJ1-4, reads EPEVTQTPSHQVTQMGQEVILRCVPISNHLYFYWYRQILGQKVEFLVSFYNNEISEKSEIFDDQFSVERPDGSNFTLKIRSTKLEDSAMYFCASSEYIVGEKLFFGSGTQLSVL.

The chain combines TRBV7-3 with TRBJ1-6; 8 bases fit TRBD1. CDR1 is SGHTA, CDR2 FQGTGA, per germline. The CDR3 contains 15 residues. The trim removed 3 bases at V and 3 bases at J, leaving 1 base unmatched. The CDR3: CASSFGTGYNSPLHF. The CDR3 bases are TGTGCCAGCAGCTTTGGGACAGGCTATAATTCACCCCTCCACTTT.

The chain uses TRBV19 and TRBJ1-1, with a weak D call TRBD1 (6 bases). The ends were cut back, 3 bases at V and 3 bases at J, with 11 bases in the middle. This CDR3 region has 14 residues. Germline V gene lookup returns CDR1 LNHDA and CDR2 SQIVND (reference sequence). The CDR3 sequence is CASSMGPGDTEAFF. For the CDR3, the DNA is TGTGCCAGTAGTATGGGCCCAGGGGACACTGAAGCTTTCTTT. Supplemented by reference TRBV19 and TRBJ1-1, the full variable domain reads DGGITQSPKYLFRKEGQNVTLSCEQNLNHDAMYWYRQDPGQGLRLIYYSQIVNDFQKGDIAEGYSVSREKKESFPLTVTSAQKNPTAFYLCASSMGPGDTEAFFGQGTRLTVV.

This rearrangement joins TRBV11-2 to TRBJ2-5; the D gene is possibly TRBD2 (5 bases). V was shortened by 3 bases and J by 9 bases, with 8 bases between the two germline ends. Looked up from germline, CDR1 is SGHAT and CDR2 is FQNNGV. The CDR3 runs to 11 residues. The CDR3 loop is CASSFPGAQYF. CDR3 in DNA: TGTGCCAGCAGCTTCCCCGGGGCCCAGTACTTC.

Written as DNA, the CDR3 is TGTGCCAGCAGCCCCCTGGGACCGAAAAACACCGGGGAGCTGTTTTTT. It encodes CASSPLGPKNTGELFF. The chain has TRBV7-3 and TRBJ2-2; D assignment may be TRBD1 or TRBD2 (5 bases each). The CDR3 has 16 residues. V lost 5 bases to trimming and J lost 2 bases, with 15 bases between them. Germline V gene sequence: CDR1 SGHTA, CDR2 FQGTGA.

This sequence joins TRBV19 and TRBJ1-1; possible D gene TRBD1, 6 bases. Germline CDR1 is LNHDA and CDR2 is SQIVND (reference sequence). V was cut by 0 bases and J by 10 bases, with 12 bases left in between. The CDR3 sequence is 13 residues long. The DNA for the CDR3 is TGTGCCAGTAGTATAGAGGTTGAGGGGGGAGCTTTCTTT. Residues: CASSIEVEGGAFF.

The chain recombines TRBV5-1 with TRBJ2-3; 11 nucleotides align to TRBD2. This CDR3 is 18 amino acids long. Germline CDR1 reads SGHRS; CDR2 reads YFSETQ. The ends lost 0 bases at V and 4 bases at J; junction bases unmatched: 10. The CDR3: CASSLGSGGAPFSDTQYF. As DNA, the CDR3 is TGCGCCAGCAGCTTGGGTAGCGGGGGGGCCCCTTTCTCAGATACGCAGTATTTT.

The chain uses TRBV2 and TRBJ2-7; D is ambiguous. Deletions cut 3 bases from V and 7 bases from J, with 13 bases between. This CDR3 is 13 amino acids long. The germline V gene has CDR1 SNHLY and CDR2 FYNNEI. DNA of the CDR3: TGTGCCAGCAGTGAGCCGGAACTCGGGGAGCAGTACTTC. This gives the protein CASSEPELGEQYF.

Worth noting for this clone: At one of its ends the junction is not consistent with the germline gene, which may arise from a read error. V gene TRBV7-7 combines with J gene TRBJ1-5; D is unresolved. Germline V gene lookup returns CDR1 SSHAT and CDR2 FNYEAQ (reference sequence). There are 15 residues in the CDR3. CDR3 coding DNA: TGTGCTAGCAGGTCCGTCGGACTTAGCAATCAGCCCCAGCATTTT. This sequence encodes CASRSVGLSNQPQHF.

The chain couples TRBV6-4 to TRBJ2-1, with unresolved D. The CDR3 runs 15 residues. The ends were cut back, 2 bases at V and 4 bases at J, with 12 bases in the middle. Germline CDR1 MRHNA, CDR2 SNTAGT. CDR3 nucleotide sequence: TGTGCCAGCAGTGACAACTCCGAGAGGTACAATGAGCAGTTCTTC. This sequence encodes CASSDNSERYNEQFF.

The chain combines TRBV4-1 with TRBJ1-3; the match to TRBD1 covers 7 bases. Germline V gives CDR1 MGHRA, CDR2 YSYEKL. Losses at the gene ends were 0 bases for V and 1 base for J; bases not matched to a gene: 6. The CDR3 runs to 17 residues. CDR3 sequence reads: CASSQDWTRGSGNTIYF. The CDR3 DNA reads TGCGCCAGCAGCCAAGATTGGACCAGGGGGTCTGGAAACACCATATATTTT.

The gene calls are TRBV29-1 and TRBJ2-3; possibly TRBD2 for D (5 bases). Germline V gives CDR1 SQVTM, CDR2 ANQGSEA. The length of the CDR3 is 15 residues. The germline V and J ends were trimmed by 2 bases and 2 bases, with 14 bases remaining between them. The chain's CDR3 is CSVEPGRGPTDTQYF. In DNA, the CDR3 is TGCAGCGTTGAACCCGGCAGAGGGCCCACAGATACGCAGTATTTT.

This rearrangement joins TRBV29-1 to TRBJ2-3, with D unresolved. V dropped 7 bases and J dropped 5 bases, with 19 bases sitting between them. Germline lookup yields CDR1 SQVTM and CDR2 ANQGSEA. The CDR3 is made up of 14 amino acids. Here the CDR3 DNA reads TGCAGCGCCATAGAAATTAGGGCAATAGATACGCAGTATTTT. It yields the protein CSAIEIRAIDTQYF.

The CDR3 region has the DNA TGTGCCAGCAGCCAAGATCGGGCTAATGAAAAACTGTTTTTT. Its protein product is CASSQDRANEKLFF. V usage is TRBV4-2 and J usage is TRBJ1-4; D gene unclear. There are 14 residues in the CDR3. Germline lookup yields CDR1 LGHNA and CDR2 YNFKEQ. Between the trimmed V and J ends, which lost 0 bases and 3 bases, there was a span of 5 bases.

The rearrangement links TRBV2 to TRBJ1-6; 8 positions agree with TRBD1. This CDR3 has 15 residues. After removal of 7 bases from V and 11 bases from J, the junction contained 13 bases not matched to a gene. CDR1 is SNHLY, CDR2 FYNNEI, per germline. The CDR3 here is CASNAPDRARPPLHF. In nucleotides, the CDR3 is TGTGCCAGCAACGCCCCGGACAGGGCTCGTCCACCCCTCCACTTT. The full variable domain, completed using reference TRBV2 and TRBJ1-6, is EPEVTQTPSHQVTQMGQEVILRCVPISNHLYFYWYRQILGQKVEFLVSFYNNEISEKSEIFDDQFSVERPDGSNFTLKIRSTKLEDSAMYFCASNAPDRARPPLHFGNGTRLTVT.

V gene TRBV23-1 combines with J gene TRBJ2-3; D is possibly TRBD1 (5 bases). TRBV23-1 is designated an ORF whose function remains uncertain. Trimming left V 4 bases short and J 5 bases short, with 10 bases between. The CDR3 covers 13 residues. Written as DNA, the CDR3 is TGCGCCAGCAGTCTAGGGGTGAAAGATACGCAGTATTTT. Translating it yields CASSLGVKDTQYF.

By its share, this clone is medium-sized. Here the CDR3 reads CATSSIAGETQYF. The CDR3 bases are TGTGCCACCAGCAGTATAGCGGGAGAGACCCAGTACTTC. J is TRBJ2-5 and V is TRBV15, with TRBD2 matching over 7 bases. CDR1 is LNHNV and CDR2 is YYDKDF in the germline V gene (reference sequence). V shed 3 bases and J 4 bases; nucleotides not matched to a gene: 2. This CDR3 is 13 amino acids long. The whole variable domain, filled in from reference TRBV15 and TRBJ2-5, reads DAMVIQNPRYQVTQFGKPVTLSCSQTLNHNVMYWYQQKSSQAPKLLFHYYDKDFNNEADTPDNFQSRRPNTSFCFLDIRSPGLGDTAMYLCATSSIAGETQYFGPGTRLLVL.

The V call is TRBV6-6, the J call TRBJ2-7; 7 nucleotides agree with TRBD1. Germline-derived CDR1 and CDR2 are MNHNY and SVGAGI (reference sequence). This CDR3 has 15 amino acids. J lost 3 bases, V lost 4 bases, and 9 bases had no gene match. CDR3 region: CASSSSGGELYEQYF. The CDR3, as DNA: TGTGCCAGCAGTTCCTCAGGGGGTGAACTCTACGAGCAGTACTTC.

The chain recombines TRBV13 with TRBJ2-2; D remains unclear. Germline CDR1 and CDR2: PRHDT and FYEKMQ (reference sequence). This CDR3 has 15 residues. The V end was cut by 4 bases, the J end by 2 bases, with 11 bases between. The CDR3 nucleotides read TGTGCCAGCAGCTCCCGCCCCGCTAACACCGGGGAGCTGTTTTTT. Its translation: CASSSRPANTGELFF.

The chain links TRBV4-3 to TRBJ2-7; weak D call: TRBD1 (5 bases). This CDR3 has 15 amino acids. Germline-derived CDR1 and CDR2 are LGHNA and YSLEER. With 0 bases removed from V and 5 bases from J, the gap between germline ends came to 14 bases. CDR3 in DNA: TGCGCCAGCAGCCAAGACCGGCAGGGTACCCACGAGCAGTACTTC. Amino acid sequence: CASSQDRQGTHEQYF.

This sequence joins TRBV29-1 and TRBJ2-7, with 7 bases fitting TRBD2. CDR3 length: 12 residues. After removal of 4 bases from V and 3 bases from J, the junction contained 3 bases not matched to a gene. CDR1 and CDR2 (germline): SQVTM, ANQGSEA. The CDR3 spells CSVASGNYEQYF. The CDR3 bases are TGCAGCGTTGCCAGCGGGAACTACGAGCAGTACTTC.

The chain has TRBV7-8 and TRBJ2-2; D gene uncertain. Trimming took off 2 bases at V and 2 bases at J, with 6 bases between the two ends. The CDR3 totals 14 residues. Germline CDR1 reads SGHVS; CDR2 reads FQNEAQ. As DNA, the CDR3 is TGTGCCAGCAGCTTAAGGCTAAACACCGGGGAGCTGTTTTTT. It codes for CASSLRLNTGELFF. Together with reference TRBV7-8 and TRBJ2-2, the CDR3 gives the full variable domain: GAGVSQSPRYKVAKRGQDVALRCDPISGHVSLFWYQQALGQGPEFLTYFQNEAQLDKSGLPSDRFFAERPEGSVSTLKIQRTQQEDSAVYLCASSLRLNTGELFFGEGSRLTVL.

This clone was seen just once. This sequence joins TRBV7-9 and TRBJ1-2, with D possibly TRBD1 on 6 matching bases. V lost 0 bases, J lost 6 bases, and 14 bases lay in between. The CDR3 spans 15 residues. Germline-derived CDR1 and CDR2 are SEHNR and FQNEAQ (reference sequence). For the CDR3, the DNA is TGTGCCAGCAGCTTAGCGGGGGCAGGGGTGGATGGCTACACCTTC. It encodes CASSLAGAGVDGYTF.

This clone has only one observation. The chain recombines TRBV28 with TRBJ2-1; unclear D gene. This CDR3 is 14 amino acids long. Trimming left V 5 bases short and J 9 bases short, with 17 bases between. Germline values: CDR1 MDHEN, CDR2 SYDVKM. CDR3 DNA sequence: TGTGCCAGCAGTCACGACCCCGCTGGTGGTGAGCAGTTCTTC. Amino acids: CASSHDPAGGEQFF.